This T cell receptor (beta chain) was sequenced during a study of OX40 agonist ivuxolimab in advanced cancers. Whole-study context: Clinicians treated patients with ivuxolimab, an agonistic anti-OX40 (CD134) antibody.

The assay was immunoSEQ multiplex PCR, and TCRdb's table has in-frame clones only and misses some. The sample has approximately 84,000 clones, 89% seen once. The ends lost 5 bases at V and 1 base at J; junction bases unmatched: 5. This CDR3 is 16 amino acids long. Per germline, CDR1 MNHEY and CDR2 SMNVEV (reference sequence). The material was CD4+ or CD8+ T cells sorted from blood, obtained in a trial of the OX40 agonist ivuxolimab. This rearrangement joins TRBV27 to TRBJ2-5; 12 positions agree with TRBD2. This clonotype originated in an adult with an advanced solid tumor such as melanoma, head and neck, liver or kidney cancer. In DNA, the CDR3 is TGTGCCAGCAGTCCGAAGACTAGCGGGGGCCAAGAGACCCAGTACTTC. This translates into CASSPKTSGGQETQYF.